Reported below is one TCR beta chain. Each sample provided at least 5 micrograms of extracted total RNA. The sample is drawn from a study of blood T cells in healthy people across ages. A J-beta primer mix and a sample-barcoded 5' primer were used in a second PCR of roughly 6 to 12 cycles. MiXCR, run by TCRdb on the 5' RACE reads, gives a single entry per CDR3 protein. Altogether about 1.5 million distinct CDR3 sequences are present, roughly 43% being singletons, with the ten largest covering about 4.1%. This TCR was recovered from a woman aged 18-29 years in good health. Sequencing input: blood.

In DNA form, the CDR3 reads TGTGCCAGCAGTACACCGGGACATGACTACGAGCAGTACTTC. Translating it yields CASSTPGHDYEQYF. The chain links TRBV16 to TRBJ2-4; weak D call: TRBD1 (6 bases). The better agreement between TRBJ2-7 and the DNA end casts doubt on the J call. This CDR3 contains 14 residues. Germline CDR1 KGHSY, CDR2 FQNENV.